The next 14 T cell receptor beta chains were all read from a single sample in a study of cytomegalovirus exposure and HLA in healthy donors. Sequencing used immunoSEQ multiplex PCR; TCRdb keeps in-frame clones, though not all of them. The sample records 250,000 or so clones, about 87% being singletons. The sequenced sample was PBMCs. The receptors were sampled from a young man in good health and CMV-seronegative.

V usage is TRBV23-1 and J usage is TRBJ2-1; TRBD1 matches 9 bases. Being an ORF, TRBV23-1 has a function that is uncertain. This CDR3 is built from 16 residues. V was clipped by 7 bases and J by 7 bases; unmatched bases: 14. The CDR3 DNA follows: TGCGCCAGCATCCCTATCCTTGGGACAGGGTGGAATGAGCAGTTCTTC. Its protein product is CASIPILGTGWNEQFF.

The rearrangement joins TRBV27 to TRBJ2-7; 7 bases align to TRBD1. CDR3 length equals 15 residues. Germline lookup yields CDR1 MNHEY and CDR2 SMNVEV (reference sequence). J lost 7 bases, V lost 2 bases, and 11 bases had no gene match. The DNA of the CDR3 is TGTGCCAGCAGTTTAGGGGGACAGTTCGTCGGGGAGCAGTACTTC. Residues: CASSLGGQFVGEQYF.

The J gene is TRBJ2-7, the V gene TRBV7-2; tentative D call: TRBD1 (8 bases). Per germline, CDR1 SGHTA and CDR2 FQGNSA. V was cut by 1 base and J by 3 bases, with 13 bases left in between. This CDR3 is 15 amino acids long. The CDR3 sequence: CASSLDRGGYYEQYF. The CDR3 DNA follows: TGTGCCAGCAGCTTAGACAGGGGGGGATACTACGAGCAGTACTTC. The full variable domain, completed using reference TRBV7-2 and TRBJ2-7, is GAGVSQSPSNKVTEKGKDVELRCDPISGHTALYWYRQSLGQGLEFLIYFQGNSAPDKSGLPSDRFSAERTGGSVSTLTIQRTQQEDSAVYLCASSLDRGGYYEQYFGPGTRLTVT.

This clone was counted once. The chain joins TRBV2 to TRBJ1-6; D is perhaps TRBD1 (5 bases). V shed 8 bases and J shed 0 bases, with 14 bases lying between them. CDR1 and CDR2 (germline): SNHLY, FYNNEI. This CDR3 region has 16 residues. CDR3 sequence (DNA): TGTGCCAGCGGTTCTCAGGGAAGCTCCTATAATTCACCCCTCCACTTT. It specifies CASGSQGSSYNSPLHF.

The gene calls are TRBV9 and TRBJ1-1; D ambiguous. V was clipped by 1 base and J by 3 bases, with 7 bases between them. Germline V gives CDR1 SGDLS, CDR2 YYNGEE. The CDR3 is 13 residues long. CDR3 sequence: CASSVRADTEAFF. The CDR3 DNA sequence: TGTGCCAGCAGCGTACGAGCCGACACTGAAGCTTTCTTT.

The chain uses TRBV5-1 and TRBJ2-5; the D is unclear. Trimming took off 1 base at V and 2 bases at J, with 12 bases between the two ends. From germline, CDR1 is SGHRS and CDR2 YFSETQ. There are 15 residues in the CDR3. This CDR3 reads CASSLTASIQETQYF. DNA for the CDR3: TGCGCCAGCAGCTTGACAGCCTCTATTCAAGAGACCCAGTACTTC.

CDR3 sequence (DNA): TGTGCCAGCAGCGCGGGGACTAGCGTTTTTTACGAGCAGTACTTC. This translates into CASSAGTSVFYEQYF. The V call is TRBV9, the J call TRBJ2-7; 10 bases match TRBD2. This CDR3 comprises 15 residues. With V trimmed by 3 bases and J by 4 bases, 7 bases remained unmatched. Germline lookup yields CDR1 SGDLS and CDR2 YYNGEE.

The chain joins TRBV30 to TRBJ1-5; 7 bases align to TRBD1. Losses at the gene ends were 5 bases for V and 2 bases for J; bases not matched to a gene: 6. CDR3 length: 14 residues. Looked up from germline, CDR1 is GTSNPN and CDR2 is SVGIG (reference sequence). CDR3: CAWCQGDGNQPQHF. The CDR3 coding sequence is TGTGCCTGGTGCCAGGGGGATGGCAATCAGCCCCAGCATTTT.

The V and J genes are TRBV18 and TRBJ2-1; 9 bases agree with TRBD2. The CDR3 is 17 residues long. The germline gives CDR1 KGHSH, CDR2 LQKENI. V lost 2 bases and J lost 4; bases outside the gene matches: 9. The DNA of the CDR3 is TGTGCCAGCTCACCAACGAAGACTAGCGGAGGATACAATGAGCAGTTCTTC. Encoded protein: CASSPTKTSGGYNEQFF. Full variable domain (rest looked up from reference TRBV18 and TRBJ2-1): NAGVMQNPRHLVRRRGQEARLRCSPMKGHSHVYWYRQLPEEGLKFMVYLQKENIIDESGMPKERFSAEFPKEGPSILRIQQVVRGDSAAYFCASSPTKTSGGYNEQFFGPGTRLTVL.

The chain joins TRBV28 to TRBJ1-5; D possibly corresponds to TRBD1 (5 bases). CDR1 is MDHEN and CDR2 is SYDVKM in the germline V gene. Between the trimmed V and J ends, which lost 7 bases and 5 bases, there was a span of 12 bases. This CDR3 has 13 amino acids. The CDR3 DNA reads as TGTGCCAGCATGTGGGGCATATATCAGCCCCAGCATTTT. Its translation: CASMWGIYQPQHF. Together with reference TRBV28 and TRBJ1-5, the CDR3 gives the full variable domain: DVKVTQSSRYLVKRTGEKVFLECVQDMDHENMFWYRQDPGLGLRLIYFSYDVKMKEKGDIPEGYSVSREKKERFSLILESASTNQTSMYLCASMWGIYQPQHFGDGTRLSIL.

This clone turned up a few times. The CDR3 spells CASSITGTGDTEAFF. The DNA for the CDR3 is TGTGCCAGCAGCATTACCGGGACAGGGGATACTGAAGCTTTCTTT. The chain has TRBV9 and TRBJ1-1; 10 nucleotides line up with TRBD1. This CDR3 has 15 residues. The germline V gene encodes CDR1 SGDLS and CDR2 YYNGEE. Trimming removed 4 bases from V and 5 bases from J; junction bases left unmatched: 8.

The CDR3 region is CASSLRPGLAGVLEQFF. CDR3 sequence (DNA): TGTGCCAGCAGCTTACGACCTGGACTAGCGGGAGTGCTTGAGCAGTTCTTC. J is TRBJ2-1 and V is TRBV27, with 13 positions matching TRBD2. V was pared by 6 bases and J by 9 bases, with 14 bases of the junction left unmatched. The CDR3 has 17 residues. The germline V gene encodes CDR1 MNHEY and CDR2 SMNVEV (reference sequence).

This chain connects TRBV28 to TRBJ2-1; 7 nucleotides agree with TRBD1. The CDR3 runs to 17 residues. Germline CDR1 MDHEN, CDR2 SYDVKM. V gave up 5 bases and J gave up 2 bases; unmatched junction bases: 12. The CDR3 sequence: CASSPQADRFPYNEQFF. DNA for the CDR3: TGTGCCAGCAGTCCACAAGCGGACAGGTTCCCCTACAATGAGCAGTTCTTC.

V and J are TRBV5-1 and TRBJ1-1; TRBD1 agrees at 7 bases. CDR1 SGHRS and CDR2 YFSETQ come from the germline V gene. The length of the CDR3 is 13 residues. The V gene end was trimmed by 4 bases and the J gene end by 3 bases; junction bases not matched to a gene: 3. The CDR3 nucleotides are TGCGCCAGCAGCCCTACAGGGGACACTGAAGCTTTCTTT. Its translation: CASSPTGDTEAFF.